These 25 T cell receptor beta chains were all obtained from the same sample, sequenced in a study of T cell responses to AZD1222 COVID-19 vaccine. Method: immunoSEQ multiplex PCR; TCRdb's copy keeps in-frame clones and lacks some. The sample lists 150,000 to 200,000 clones; 94% were seen once. Sequenced here: peripheral blood, sampled 28 days after the second AZD1222 dose. Source of these receptors: an adult who received the AZD1222 COVID-19 vaccine.

The rearrangement links TRBV5-5 to TRBJ1-5, with D unresolved. The germline CDR1 and CDR2 sequences are SGHKS and YYEKEE (reference sequence). The CDR3 has 18 residues. Trimming removed 0 bases from V and 1 base from J, with 17 bases in between. This CDR3 is CASSLDKKSPYSNQPQHF. CDR3 sequence (DNA): TGTGCCAGCAGCTTGGACAAAAAAAGCCCCTACAGCAATCAGCCCCAGCATTTT.

The rearrangement links TRBV6-5 to TRBJ1-1; 8 bases fit TRBD1. V lost 10 bases, J lost 4 bases, and 14 bases stayed unmatched. This CDR3 comprises 15 residues. From germline, CDR1 is MNHEY and CDR2 SVGAGI. The CDR3 reads CANSNHQGATTEAFF. The CDR3 region has the DNA TGTGCCAATTCGAACCACCAGGGGGCGACCACTGAAGCTTTCTTT.

The chain combines TRBV9 with TRBJ1-1; 7 nucleotides agree with TRBD1. Germline V gene sequence: CDR1 SGDLS, CDR2 YYNGEE. The J segment lost 9 bases and the V segment lost 2 bases, leaving 7 bases of the junction unmatched. The CDR3 is 13 residues long. The CDR3, as DNA: TGTGCCAGCAGCGTGGGGGACAGTCGACAAGCTTTCTTT. It is translated as CASSVGDSRQAFF.

V and J are TRBV18 and TRBJ1-2; D may be TRBD1 (5 bases). The V gene lost 3 bases and the J gene lost 3 bases, with 11 bases spanning the gap. The CDR3 is made up of 14 amino acids. Per germline, CDR1 KGHSH and CDR2 LQKENI. The DNA of the CDR3 is TGTGCCAGCTCACCTTCCGGGACGGACTATGGCTACACCTTC. This gives the protein CASSPSGTDYGYTF.

CDR3 coding DNA: TGCAGTGCTTACCCCGGCTATGGCTACACCTTC. This codes for CSAYPGYGYTF. This sequence joins TRBV20-1 and TRBJ1-2; D call uncertain. V shed 5 bases and J shed 4 bases, with 8 bases lying between them. CDR1 is DFQATT, CDR2 SNEGSKA, per germline (reference sequence). The CDR3 is 11 amino acids.

The V gene is TRBV27, the J gene TRBJ2-1; unclear D gene. The CDR3 totals 14 residues. Germline assignment: CDR1 MNHEY and CDR2 SMNVEV (reference sequence). Trimming shortened V by 3 bases and J by 0 bases, and 6 bases separated the two germline ends. The DNA for the CDR3 is TGTGCCAGCAGTTTCGGTAGCTCCTACAATGAGCAGTTCTTC. Its translation is CASSFGSSYNEQFF.

This clone was recorded only once. The chain couples TRBV19 to TRBJ1-2; possible D gene TRBD1, 5 bases. The ends were cut back, 4 bases at V and 6 bases at J, with 12 bases in the middle. Germline-derived CDR1 and CDR2 are LNHDA and SQIVND (reference sequence). CDR3 length: 13 residues. In DNA, the CDR3 is TGTGCCAGTAGTAACCAGGGTTTGGATGGCTACACCTTC. Protein: CASSNQGLDGYTF. The complete variable domain, with remaining parts taken from reference TRBV19 and TRBJ1-2, reads DGGITQSPKYLFRKEGQNVTLSCEQNLNHDAMYWYRQDPGQGLRLIYYSQIVNDFQKGDIAEGYSVSREKKESFPLTVTSAQKNPTAFYLCASSNQGLDGYTFGSGTRLTVV.

The chain uses TRBV11-2 and TRBJ1-3, with D uncertain. Trimming stripped 4 bases from V and 0 bases from J, with 7 bases between. Germline CDR1 is SGHAT and CDR2 is FQNNGV. The CDR3 consists of 14 residues. This CDR3 reads CASSSISSGNTIYF. The CDR3 nucleotides read TGTGCCAGCAGCTCCATCAGCTCTGGAAACACCATATATTTT.

The V gene is TRBV3-1 (or the pseudogene TRBV3-2), the J gene TRBJ2-7; the D is unclear. Trimming shortened V by 3 bases and J by 5 bases, and 14 bases separated the two germline ends. CDR3 length: 14 amino acids. The germline gives CDR1 LGHDT, CDR2 YNNKEL (reference sequence). CDR3 nucleotides: TGTGCCAGCAGCCATCCACATTTAAAAAACGAGCAGTACTTC. Its protein is CASSHPHLKNEQYF.

The chain couples TRBV7-2 to TRBJ2-2, with 11 bases that match TRBD2. V was pared by 1 base and J by 4 bases, with 11 bases of the junction left unmatched. The germline gives CDR1 SGHTA, CDR2 FQGNSA. The CDR3 spans 19 residues. The CDR3 DNA reads as TGTGCCAGCAGCTTAGGGGTAGCGGGAGGGTGGCGTGGCACCGGGGAGCTGTTTTTT. It translates to CASSLGVAGGWRGTGELFF.

J is TRBJ1-5 and V is TRBV6-1; D remains ambiguous. The V end was cut by 3 bases, the J end by 1 base, with 7 bases between. The CDR3 consists of 14 residues. Germline CDR1 MNHNS, CDR2 SASEGT. The CDR3 is CASSEYGSNQPQHF. For the CDR3, the DNA is TGTGCCAGCAGTGAGTACGGGAGCAATCAGCCCCAGCATTTT.

The chain employs TRBV3-1 (or the pseudogene TRBV3-2) and TRBJ2-7, with no clear D. Trimming removed 1 base at V and 6 bases at J, with 10 bases between. Germline CDR1 is LGHDT and CDR2 is YNNKEL (reference sequence). The CDR3 has 13 residues. In DNA, the CDR3 is TGTGCCAGCAGCCAAGTAGAGTTGGGCGAGCAGTACTTC. Its protein product is CASSQVELGEQYF.

This chain links TRBV4-1 with TRBJ2-3; maybe TRBD2 (6 bases). CDR3 length: 16 amino acids. The V and J ends lost 1 base and 0 bases respectively, with 11 bases between them. Germline CDR1 and CDR2: MGHRA and YSYEKL. CDR3 nucleotides: TGCGCCAGCAGCCAAGGCGCAGGGACTAGCACAGATACGCAGTATTTT. It specifies CASSQGAGTSTDTQYF.

The chain carries TRBV2 and TRBJ1-2; 10 bases are shared with TRBD1. This CDR3 is built from 15 residues. Germline V gene lookup returns CDR1 SNHLY and CDR2 FYNNEI. The J segment lost 4 bases and the V segment lost 6 bases, leaving 8 bases of the junction unmatched. CDR3 in DNA: TGTGCCAGCAGGAGGGGACAGGGGACAGGCTATGGCTACACCTTC. The encoded protein is CASRRGQGTGYGYTF.

The V gene is TRBV11-3, the J gene TRBJ1-1; D gene unclear. Germline V gives CDR1 SGHNT, CDR2 YENEEA. V lost 0 bases to trimming and J lost 4 bases, with 6 bases between them. The CDR3 runs 13 residues. Here the CDR3 reads CASSLDAFTEAFF. The DNA of the CDR3 is TGTGCCAGCAGCTTAGACGCGTTCACTGAAGCTTTCTTT.

This clone was seen only once. The rearrangement uses TRBV7-2 and TRBJ1-4; D gene ambiguous. The CDR3 consists of 15 residues. The germline gives CDR1 SGHTA, CDR2 FQGNSA. The V and J ends lost 4 bases and 1 base respectively, with 10 bases between them. CDR3: CASSSQLGTNEKLFF. The DNA of the CDR3 is TGTGCCAGCAGCTCCCAACTGGGAACTAATGAAAAACTGTTTTTT.

The rearrangement uses TRBV20-1 and TRBJ1-5; D remains ambiguous. Germline V gene lookup returns CDR1 DFQATT and CDR2 SNEGSKA (reference sequence). The CDR3 is 12 amino acids. The germline V and J ends were trimmed by 7 bases and 4 bases, with 11 bases remaining between them. The DNA of the CDR3 is TGCAGTGTTAGTCCTTCTAATCAGCCCCAGCATTTT. Protein sequence: CSVSPSNQPQHF.

This chain joins TRBV6-1 and TRBJ2-1, with 11 bases aligning to TRBD2. V was pared by 1 base and J by 5 bases, with 4 bases of the junction left unmatched. CDR3 length: 16 residues. Germline values: CDR1 MNHNS, CDR2 SASEGT. In DNA form, the CDR3 reads TGTGCCAGCAGTGAAGGGGGACTAGCGGTACACAATGAGCAGTTCTTC. It yields the protein CASSEGGLAVHNEQFF.

The V gene is TRBV6-2 or TRBV6-3, the J gene TRBJ1-3; D is uncertain. The V and J ends lost 0 bases and 3 bases respectively, with 0 bases between them. Germline V CDR1 and CDR2: MNHEY, SVGEGT. This CDR3 has 12 residues. The CDR3 region has the DNA TGTGCCAGCAGTTACTCTGGAAACACCATATATTTT. The encoded protein is CASSYSGNTIYF.

This clone was observed once. CDR3 bases: TGTGCCAGCAGCGTAGGGGCCTACAATCAGCCCCAGCATTTT. It specifies CASSVGAYNQPQHF. The chain joins TRBV9 to TRBJ1-5; D is unresolved. The germline V gene encodes CDR1 SGDLS and CDR2 YYNGEE. The CDR3 spans 14 residues. Deletions cut 0 bases from V and 3 bases from J, with 7 bases between.

The rearrangement joins TRBV6-5 to TRBJ2-1, with TRBD2 matching 10 bases. V shed 0 bases, J shed 6 bases, and the junction held 2 bases outside the gene matches. The germline V gene has CDR1 MNHEY and CDR2 SVGAGI. The CDR3 consists of 15 residues. This chain's CDR3 is CASSYSRLAGNEQFF. The DNA for the CDR3 is TGTGCCAGCAGTTACTCGCGACTAGCGGGCAATGAGCAGTTCTTC.

This chain links TRBV6-7 with TRBJ2-2; D may match TRBD1 or TRBD2 (5 bases each). TRBV6-7 is placed among ORFs of uncertain function. V lost 0 bases, J lost 0 bases, and 17 bases lay in between. CDR3 length: 19 amino acids. The CDR3 DNA sequence: TGTGCCAGCAGTTACTCGACGACAGTGGGGAGCCCGAACACCGGGGAGCTGTTTTTT. It codes for CASSYSTTVGSPNTGELFF.

This chain links TRBV4-2 with TRBJ1-1; no clear D gene. The CDR3 sequence is 16 residues long. Trimming cost V 5 bases and J 1 base, with 17 bases left between them. The germline V gene encodes CDR1 LGHNA and CDR2 YNFKEQ. The CDR3 DNA sequence: TGTGCCAGCAGCGGGGTCTCGCCGCTGTCGAACACTGAAGCTTTCTTT. Its protein product is CASSGVSPLSNTEAFF.

The rearrangement joins TRBV30 to TRBJ1-3; D uncertain. The V gene's germline CDR1 is GTSNPN and CDR2 SVGIG (reference sequence). With 4 bases removed from V and 4 bases from J, the gap between germline ends came to 11 bases. The CDR3 totals 13 residues. CDR3 bases: TGTGCCTGGAACCTCCAGAGGGGAAACACCATATATTTT. Its translation: CAWNLQRGNTIYF.

The rearrangement links TRBV28 to TRBJ1-2; 9 bases match TRBD1. The CDR3 runs 15 residues. Germline lookup yields CDR1 MDHEN and CDR2 SYDVKM. The V and J ends lost 4 bases and 5 bases, in that order; junction bases with no gene match: 8. The CDR3 loop is CASSSTGTGKYGYTF. The CDR3 coding sequence is TGTGCCAGCAGTTCCACCGGGACAGGGAAGTATGGCTACACCTTC.